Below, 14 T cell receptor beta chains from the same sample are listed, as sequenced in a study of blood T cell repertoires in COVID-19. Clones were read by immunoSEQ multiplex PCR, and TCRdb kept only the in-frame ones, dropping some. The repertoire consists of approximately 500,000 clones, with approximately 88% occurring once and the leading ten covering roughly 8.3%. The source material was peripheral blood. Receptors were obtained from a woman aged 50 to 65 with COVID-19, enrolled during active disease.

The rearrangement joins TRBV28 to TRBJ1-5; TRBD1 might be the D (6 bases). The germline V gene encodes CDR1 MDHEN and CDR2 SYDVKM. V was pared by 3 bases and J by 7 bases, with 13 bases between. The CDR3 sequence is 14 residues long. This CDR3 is CASSLTGPRQPQHF. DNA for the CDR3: TGTGCCAGCAGTTTGACAGGCCCCCGGCAGCCCCAGCATTTT.

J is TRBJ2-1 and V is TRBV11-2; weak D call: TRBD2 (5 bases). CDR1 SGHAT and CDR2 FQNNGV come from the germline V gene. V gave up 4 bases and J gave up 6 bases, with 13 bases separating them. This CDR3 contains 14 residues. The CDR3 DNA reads TGTGCCAGCAGCTCACCTGCGGGCCCCAATGAGCAGTTCTTC. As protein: CASSSPAGPNEQFF.

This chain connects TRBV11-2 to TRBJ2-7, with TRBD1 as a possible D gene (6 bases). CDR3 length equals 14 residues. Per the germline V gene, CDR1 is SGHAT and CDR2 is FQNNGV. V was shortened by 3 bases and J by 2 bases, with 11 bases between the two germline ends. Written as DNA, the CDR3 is TGTGCCAGCAGCTTGTGGGGGCGCACCTACGAGCAGTACTTC. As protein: CASSLWGRTYEQYF.

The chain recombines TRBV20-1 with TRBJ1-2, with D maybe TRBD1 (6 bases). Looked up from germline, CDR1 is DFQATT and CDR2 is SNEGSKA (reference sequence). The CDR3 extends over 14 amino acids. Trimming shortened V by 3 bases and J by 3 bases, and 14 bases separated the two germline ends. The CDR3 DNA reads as TGCAGTGCTAGTGGCCCACAGGGACACTATGGCTACACCTTC. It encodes CSASGPQGHYGYTF.

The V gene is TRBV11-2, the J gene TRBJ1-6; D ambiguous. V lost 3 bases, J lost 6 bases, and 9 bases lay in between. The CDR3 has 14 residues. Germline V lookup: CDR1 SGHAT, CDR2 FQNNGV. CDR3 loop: CASSFIQINSPLHF. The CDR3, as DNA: TGTGCCAGCAGCTTTATACAGATTAATTCACCCCTCCACTTT.

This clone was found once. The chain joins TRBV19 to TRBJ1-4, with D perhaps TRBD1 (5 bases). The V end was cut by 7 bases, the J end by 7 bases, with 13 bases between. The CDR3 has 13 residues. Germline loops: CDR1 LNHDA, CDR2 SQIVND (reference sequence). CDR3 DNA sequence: TGTGCCAGTAAGAGGACCGGGGGTGAAAAACTGTTTTTT. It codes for CASKRTGGEKLFF. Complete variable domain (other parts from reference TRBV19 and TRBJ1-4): DGGITQSPKYLFRKEGQNVTLSCEQNLNHDAMYWYRQDPGQGLRLIYYSQIVNDFQKGDIAEGYSVSREKKESFPLTVTSAQKNPTAFYLCASKRTGGEKLFFGSGTQLSVL.

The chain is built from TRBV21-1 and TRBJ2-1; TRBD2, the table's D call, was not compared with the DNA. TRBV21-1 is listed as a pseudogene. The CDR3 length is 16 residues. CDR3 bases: TGTGCCAGCAGCAAAACGACTAGCTCCTCCTACAATGAGCAGTTCTTC. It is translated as CASSKTTSSSYNEQFF.

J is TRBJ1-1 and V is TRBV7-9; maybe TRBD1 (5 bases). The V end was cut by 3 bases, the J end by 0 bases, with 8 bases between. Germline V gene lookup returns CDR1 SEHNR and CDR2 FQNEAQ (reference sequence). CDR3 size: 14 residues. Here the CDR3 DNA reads TGTGCCAGCAGCTTGGGACTCATGAACACTGAAGCTTTCTTT. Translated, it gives CASSLGLMNTEAFF.

The CDR3 sequence: CAISLTGETGELFF. CDR3 coding DNA: TGTGCCATCAGTCTGACAGGGGAAACCGGGGAGCTGTTTTTT. This chain connects TRBV10-3 to TRBJ2-2; 8 nucleotides agree with TRBD1. V gave up 5 bases and J gave up 5 bases; unmatched junction bases: 4. In germline, CDR1 is ENHRY, CDR2 SYGVKD. The CDR3 totals 14 residues.

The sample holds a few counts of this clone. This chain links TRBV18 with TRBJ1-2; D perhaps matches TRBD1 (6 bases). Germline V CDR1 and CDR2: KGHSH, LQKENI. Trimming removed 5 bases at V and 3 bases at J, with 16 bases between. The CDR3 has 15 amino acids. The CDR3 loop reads CASSTGTTPDYGYTF. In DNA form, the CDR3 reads TGTGCCAGCTCAACCGGGACAACCCCCGACTATGGCTACACCTTC.

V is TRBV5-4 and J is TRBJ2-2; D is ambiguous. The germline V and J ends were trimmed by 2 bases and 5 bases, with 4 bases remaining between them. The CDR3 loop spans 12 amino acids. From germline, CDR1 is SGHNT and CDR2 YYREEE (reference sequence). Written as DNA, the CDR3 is TGTGCCAGCAGCTTTTTAACCGGGGAGCTGTTTTTT. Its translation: CASSFLTGELFF. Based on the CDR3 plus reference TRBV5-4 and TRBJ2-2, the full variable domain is ETGVTQSPTHLIKTRGQQVTLRCSSQSGHNTVSWYQQALGQGPQFIFQYYREEENGRGNFPPRFSGLQFPNYSSELNVNALELDDSALYLCASSFLTGELFFGEGSRLTVL.

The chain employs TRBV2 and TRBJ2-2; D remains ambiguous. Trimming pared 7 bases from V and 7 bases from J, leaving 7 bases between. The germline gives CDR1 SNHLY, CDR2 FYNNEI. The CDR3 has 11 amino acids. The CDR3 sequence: CASTPRGELFF. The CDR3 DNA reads TGTGCCAGCACTCCTCGCGGGGAGCTGTTTTTT.

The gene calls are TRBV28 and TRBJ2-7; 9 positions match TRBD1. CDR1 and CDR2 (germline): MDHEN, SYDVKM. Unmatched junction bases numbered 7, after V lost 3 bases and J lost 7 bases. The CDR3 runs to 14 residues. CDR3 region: CASSLWDRVLEQYF. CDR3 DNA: TGTGCCAGCAGTTTGTGGGACAGGGTATTAGAGCAGTACTTC.

The CDR3 reads CASSLRNGGTDTQYF. The CDR3, as DNA: TGTGCCAGCAGCTTGAGAAACGGGGGCACAGATACGCAGTATTTT. The rearrangement joins TRBV5-8 to TRBJ2-3, with D possibly matching TRBD2 (5 bases). The length of the CDR3 is 15 residues. V lost 1 base to trimming and J lost 1 base, with 10 bases between them. The V gene's germline CDR1 is SGHTS and CDR2 YDEGEE.